The 8 T cell receptor beta chains below come from one sample, sequenced in a study of blood T cell repertoires in COVID-19. Assay used: immunoSEQ multiplex PCR; TCRdb lists only in-frame clones, some missing. The repertoire consists of 150,000 to 200,000 clones, with around 80% occurring once and the leading ten covering 17%. Specimen: PBMCs or T cells enriched from blood (not recorded which). These receptors were obtained from a woman aged 50 to 65 with acute COVID-19.

V is TRBV29-1 and J is TRBJ1-2; a possible D gene is TRBD1 (6 bases). The length of the CDR3 is 12 residues. The V end was cut by 4 bases, the J end by 2 bases, with 8 bases between. CDR1 SQVTM and CDR2 ANQGSEA come from the germline V gene. As DNA, the CDR3 is TGCAGCGTTGTGACAGGCAACTATGGCTACACCTTC. Residues: CSVVTGNYGYTF.

This clone was seen more than once but under ten times. The rearrangement uses TRBV20-1 and TRBJ2-5, with no clear D. V lost 3 bases and J lost 4, with 9 bases in between. The CDR3 sequence is 12 residues long. The germline CDR1 and CDR2 sequences are DFQATT and SNEGSKA (reference sequence). The CDR3 spells CSASYSGETQYF. The CDR3 DNA reads as TGCAGTGCTAGTTACAGTGGAGAGACCCAGTACTTC.

The V and J genes are TRBV9 and TRBJ2-3; TRBD2 agrees at 11 bases. Germline CDR1 reads SGDLS; CDR2 reads YYNGEE. Losses at the gene ends were 3 bases for V and 2 bases for J; bases not matched to a gene: 5. The CDR3 has 16 amino acids. The CDR3 protein is CASSGSGGAITDTQYF. CDR3 in DNA: TGTGCCAGCAGCGGTAGCGGGGGGGCAATCACAGATACGCAGTATTTT.

This clone was seen a handful of times. The gene calls are TRBV7-2 and TRBJ1-3; 7 bases are a match to TRBD1. Germline trimming cut 5 bases from V and 0 bases from J; bases unmatched to any gene: 7. Germline V lookup: CDR1 SGHTA, CDR2 FQGNSA. CDR3 size: 16 residues. The CDR3 region has the DNA TGTGCCAGCAGCAGGGAGACAGGGCTCTCTGGAAACACCATATATTTT. Translating gives CASSRETGLSGNTIYF.

This chain uses TRBV19 with TRBJ2-3; 13 bases agree with TRBD2. The germline gives CDR1 LNHDA, CDR2 SQIVND (reference sequence). The CDR3 loop spans 17 amino acids. V shed 6 bases, J shed 2 bases, and the junction held 8 bases outside the gene matches. The DNA of the CDR3 is TGTGCCAGTAGAAGACTAGCGGGGGGCGGGAACACAGATACGCAGTATTTT. The encoded protein is CASRRLAGGGNTDTQYF.

The V call is TRBV6-5, the J call TRBJ2-4, with a weak D call TRBD2 (6 bases). The CDR3 is 14 amino acids. In germline, CDR1 is MNHEY, CDR2 SVGAGI. Trimming took 6 bases from V and 2 from J, leaving 11 bases between them. CDR3 sequence reads: CASSGGLTKNIQYF. The CDR3 DNA reads as TGTGCCAGCAGCGGGGGACTGACCAAAAACATTCAGTACTTC.

This clone was counted a few times. This chain uses TRBV6-2 or TRBV6-3 with TRBJ1-1, with D perhaps TRBD1 (6 bases). The CDR3 consists of 14 residues. The germline CDR1 and CDR2 sequences are MNHEY and SVGEGT. V lost 2 bases to trimming and J lost 4 bases, with 11 bases between them. CDR3: CASSYGGATTEAFF. The CDR3 DNA follows: TGTGCCAGCAGTTACGGGGGGGCGACCACTGAAGCTTTCTTT.

The table lists this clone with many counts. This sequence joins TRBV4-1 and TRBJ1-1; 12 bases map to TRBD1. Trimming cost V 3 bases and J 3 bases; bases outside gene matches: 8. The CDR3 has 17 amino acids. Germline V CDR1 and CDR2: MGHRA, YSYEKL. The CDR3 region has the DNA TGCGCCAGCAGCCATCGGGGGACAGGGGGCGCGGACACTGAAGCTTTCTTT. This encodes CASSHRGTGGADTEAFF.